The clone carrying this T cell receptor (beta chain) came up once. Antigen specificity is unknown. Measured with immunoSEQ multiplex PCR; TCRdb has only the in-frame clones, and not every one. The table records some 51,000 clones, around 80% of them present only once. The data were obtained in a study of a mutant IDH1 vaccine in newly diagnosed glioma. As to time point: week 5, during vaccination. A single vaccine dose contained 300 ug of mutant IDH1 20-mer peptide, and topical imiquimod was used with it. This clonotype was sampled from a man aged 50-60 years with glioma. The material sequenced was PBMCs, taken from a glioma patient whose treatment included an IDH1 peptide vaccine.

CDR3 protein: CAPGGDTFF. The CDR3 region has the DNA TGTGCCCCCGGCGGGGACACCTTTTTT. The chain employs TRBV10-3 and TRBJ1-4, with D possibly being TRBD1 (6 bases). Germline V CDR1 and CDR2: ENHRY, SYGVKD. The CDR3 contains 9 residues. V lost 11 bases and J 17 bases, leaving 15 bases between the germline ends.